This T cell receptor (beta chain) came from a study of shared clonotypes between healthy human individuals. Positive CCR7 selection of CD45RO-negative cells yielded the naive CD8 cells, and terminally differentiated effector memory CD45RA+ cells were excluded. An assay was performed, and its level was deep. The protocol was immunoSEQ multiplex PCR, while the TCRdb copy is restricted to in-frame clones and leaves out a portion. Counted here are under 600,000 clones, 95% to 98% occurring once; the ten biggest clones make up less than 0.35%. CDR1 and CDR2 from the germline V gene are MDHEN and SYDVKM. The CDR3 extends over 18 amino acids. Unmatched junction bases numbered 13, after V lost 2 bases and J lost 2 bases.

Sequenced sample: naive CD8+ T cells sorted from blood. This clonotype was sampled from a man aged 30 to 45 in good health. This chain connects TRBV28 to TRBJ2-3; 7 bases agree with TRBD1. In DNA, the CDR3 is TGTGCCAGCAGTTTACCGTCGACAGGGAGTTATGACACAGATACGCAGTATTTT. Its translation is CASSLPSTGSYDTDTQYF.